Below are 23 T cell receptor beta chains sequenced from a single sample in a study of early stage breast cancer tumors. Method: immunoSEQ multiplex PCR; TCRdb's copy keeps in-frame clones and lacks some. The sample yields approximately 30,000 clones, roughly 50% seen once. Sequencing was performed on breast tumor tissue. Receptors originate from a person aged 45-65 years with breast cancer.

This rearrangement joins TRBV6-6 to TRBJ2-3; D gene uncertain. Trimming stripped 6 bases from V and 0 bases from J, with 4 bases between. In germline, CDR1 is MNHNY, CDR2 SVGAGI (reference sequence). The CDR3 spans 12 residues. The CDR3 sequence: CASRFSTDTQYF. The DNA of the CDR3 is TGTGCCAGCAGATTCAGCACAGATACGCAGTATTTT.

This chain joins TRBV14 and TRBJ2-3; D may be TRBD2 (5 bases). The CDR3 has 17 amino acids. The germline gives CDR1 SGHDN, CDR2 FVKESK. Trimming took off 3 bases at V and 5 bases at J, with 21 bases between the two ends. CDR3 protein: CASSHLRAPRVRDTQYF. The CDR3 nucleotides read TGTGCCAGCAGCCATCTGAGGGCTCCCCGAGTACGAGATACGCAGTATTTT.

The V and J genes are TRBV7-2 and TRBJ2-3, with TRBD2 matching over 8 bases. Germline-derived CDR1 and CDR2 are SGHTA and FQGNSA. The CDR3 runs to 16 residues. J gave up 4 bases and V 1 base, and 7 bases lay outside the gene matches. The CDR3 reads CASSLGTSRRADTQYF. CDR3 bases: TGTGCCAGCAGCTTAGGGACTAGCCGGAGAGCAGATACGCAGTATTTT.

The J gene is TRBJ1-3, the V gene TRBV18; D uncertain. V lost 1 base and J 0 bases, leaving 10 bases between the germline ends. Germline assignment: CDR1 KGHSH and CDR2 LQKENI. The CDR3 consists of 16 residues. CDR3 in amino acids: CASSPRARGSGNTIYF. As DNA, the CDR3 is TGTGCCAGCTCACCACGCGCCCGCGGCTCTGGAAACACCATATATTTT. The full variable domain, rest sourced from reference TRBV18 and TRBJ1-3, is NAGVMQNPRHLVRRRGQEARLRCSPMKGHSHVYWYRQLPEEGLKFMVYLQKENIIDESGMPKERFSAEFPKEGPSILRIQQVVRGDSAAYFCASSPRARGSGNTIYFGEGSWLTVV.

The chain is built from TRBV7-2 and TRBJ2-7; perhaps D is TRBD1 or TRBD2 (5 bases each). CDR1 and CDR2 (germline): SGHTA, FQGNSA. The CDR3 is 14 residues long. V dropped 3 bases and J dropped 3 bases, with 12 bases sitting between them. The DNA of the CDR3 is TGTGCCAGCAGCTTCCGGGACGGCCGCTACGAGCAGTACTTC. This translates into CASSFRDGRYEQYF.

A few counts support this clone. This chain connects TRBV9 to TRBJ2-3; 9 bases line up with TRBD2. The trim removed 4 bases at V and 0 bases at J, leaving 15 bases unmatched. The germline gives CDR1 SGDLS, CDR2 YYNGEE. The CDR3 runs 19 residues. CDR3: CASSIRGLAGADSTDTQYF. The DNA for the CDR3 is TGTGCCAGCAGCATAAGAGGGTTAGCGGGAGCGGATAGCACAGATACGCAGTATTTT.

The chain joins TRBV14 to TRBJ2-7; D not resolved. The CDR3 contains 15 residues. Trimming removed 2 bases at V and 6 bases at J, with 17 bases between. In germline, CDR1 is SGHDN, CDR2 FVKESK. CDR3 amino acids: CASSQTQFLPSEQYF. DNA of the CDR3: TGTGCCAGCAGCCAAACGCAGTTTTTACCCTCCGAGCAGTACTTC.

This chain connects TRBV7-6 to TRBJ1-1; D is uncertain. Trimming pared 1 base from V and 7 bases from J, leaving 10 bases between. This CDR3 spans 13 amino acids. Germline CDR1 SGHVS, CDR2 FNYEAQ. CDR3 bases: TGTGCCAGCAGCTTAGATGTTGGAGGTGAAGCTTTCTTT. Encoded protein: CASSLDVGGEAFF.

The CDR3 spells CASSNAQLAGGSNTGELFF. Written as DNA, the CDR3 is TGTGCCAGCAGCAATGCCCAACTAGCGGGAGGCTCGAACACCGGGGAGCTGTTTTTT. The chain carries TRBV21-1 and TRBJ2-2; the table's D gene call, TRBD2, was not cross checked with the DNA. TRBV21-1 is deemed a pseudogene. The CDR3 is 19 residues long.

The V and J genes are TRBV19 and TRBJ1-1, with TRBD1 identical over 7 bases. The CDR3 totals 14 residues. The V and J ends lost 4 bases and 1 base, in that order; junction bases with no gene match: 3. CDR1 is LNHDA and CDR2 is SQIVND in the germline V gene (reference sequence). The CDR3 loop reads CASSTWTGNTEAFF. The CDR3 DNA sequence: TGTGCCAGTAGTACGTGGACAGGGAACACTGAAGCTTTCTTT.

The chain has TRBV28 and TRBJ2-7, with D tentatively TRBD2 (6 bases). Trimming removed 6 bases at V and 1 base at J, with 19 bases between. Germline V lookup: CDR1 MDHEN, CDR2 SYDVKM. The CDR3 loop spans 16 amino acids. The CDR3 loop is CASRSPSTRPSYEQYF. The CDR3 DNA reads TGTGCCAGCAGGTCCCCGTCGACTAGGCCGTCCTACGAGCAGTACTTC. The variable domain in full, completed from reference TRBV28 and TRBJ2-7, reads DVKVTQSSRYLVKRTGEKVFLECVQDMDHENMFWYRQDPGLGLRLIYFSYDVKMKEKGDIPEGYSVSREKKERFSLILESASTNQTSMYLCASRSPSTRPSYEQYFGPGTRLTVT.

There are a few counts of this clone. The chain joins TRBV2 to TRBJ1-5; D gene ambiguous. This CDR3 region has 15 residues. Germline CDR1 and CDR2: SNHLY and FYNNEI. V was shortened by 7 bases and J by 4 bases, with 17 bases between the two germline ends. The CDR3 here is CASTGRVGGNQPQHF. CDR3 DNA sequence: TGTGCCAGCACTGGTCGAGTAGGTGGGAATCAGCCCCAGCATTTT.

The chain carries TRBV18 and TRBJ1-3, with D hard to call. The CDR3 loop spans 16 amino acids. V was trimmed by 1 base and J by 0 bases, leaving 10 bases between them. Germline V gene data show CDR1 as KGHSH and CDR2 as LQKENI. The CDR3 loop is CASSPREVNSGNTIYF. The CDR3 DNA reads as TGTGCCAGCTCACCACGCGAAGTAAACTCTGGAAACACCATATATTTT.

This chain joins TRBV5-1 and TRBJ2-3, with D perhaps matching TRBD1 or TRBD2 (5 bases each). The CDR3 has 13 residues. CDR1 and CDR2 (germline): SGHRS, YFSETQ. Trimming stripped 8 bases from V and 1 base from J, with 11 bases between. As DNA, the CDR3 is TGCGCCAGTTGGGACCCTGGCACAGATACGCAGTATTTT. Translation: CASWDPGTDTQYF.

J is TRBJ2-7 and V is TRBV9, with 11 nucleotides matching TRBD2. V lost 2 bases, J lost 5 bases, and 6 bases stayed unmatched. The CDR3 totals 15 residues. From germline, CDR1 is SGDLS and CDR2 YYNGEE. The CDR3 loop reads CASSVTTSGSDEQYF. Written as DNA, the CDR3 is TGTGCCAGCAGCGTGACTACTAGCGGGAGCGACGAGCAGTACTTC.

The V gene is TRBV6-5, the J gene TRBJ2-1; D might be TRBD1 or TRBD2, each matching 6 bases. The CDR3 is 13 amino acids. The germline CDR1 and CDR2 sequences are MNHEY and SVGAGI. With 6 bases removed from V and 2 bases from J, the gap between germline ends came to 8 bases. CDR3 bases: TGTGCCAGCAGGGGGGGCCCCTACAATGAGCAGTTCTTC. Its protein is CASRGGPYNEQFF.

The V and J genes are TRBV5-5 and TRBJ2-2; 10 bases agree with TRBD1. CDR1 SGHKS and CDR2 YYEKEE come from the germline V gene (reference sequence). CDR3 length equals 15 residues. Trimming removed 0 bases from V and 5 bases from J; junction bases left unmatched: 1. The CDR3 region has the DNA TGTGCCAGCAGCTTGGGACAGGGGGCTACCGGGGAGCTGTTTTTT. Its protein is CASSLGQGATGELFF.

This clone has only a few counts. This rearrangement joins TRBV29-1 to TRBJ1-2; D is undetermined. The CDR3 is 12 residues long. The V and J ends lost 5 bases and 5 bases respectively, with 12 bases between them. Germline loops: CDR1 SQVTM, CDR2 ANQGSEA. As DNA, the CDR3 is TGCAGCGTTCGAACAGACAATTATGGCTACACCTTC. It translates to CSVRTDNYGYTF.

This clone is deemed medium-sized. The gene calls are TRBV7-9 and TRBJ2-3; D gene unclear. Germline CDR1 is SEHNR and CDR2 is FQNEAQ (reference sequence). Trimming removed 5 bases from V and 2 bases from J, with 2 bases in between. The CDR3 contains 11 residues. CDR3 in DNA: TGTGCCAGCAGCAACACAGATACGCAGTATTTT. This translates into CASSNTDTQYF.

Details on this clone: Other DNA sequences of this sample code for an identical CDR3. The chain recombines TRBV5-1 with TRBJ2-7, with D uncertain. Per the germline V gene, CDR1 is SGHRS and CDR2 is YFSETQ. Trimming stripped 0 bases from V and 7 bases from J, with 5 bases between. This CDR3 has 11 residues. As DNA, the CDR3 is TGCGCCAGCAGCTTGGCGGGTGAGCAGTACTTC. Its translation: CASSLAGEQYF.

This clone was seen a few times. This chain connects TRBV6-4 to TRBJ2-1; 7 nucleotides agree with TRBD2. This CDR3 contains 20 residues. The J segment lost 2 bases and the V segment lost 0 bases, leaving 16 bases of the junction unmatched. Germline V CDR1 and CDR2: MRHNA, SNTAGT. The CDR3 sequence is CASSDSSLAGGRATYNEQFF. For the CDR3, the DNA is TGTGCCAGCAGTGACTCCTCTTTAGCAGGCGGGAGAGCGACCTACAATGAGCAGTTCTTC.

This clone turned up a few times. The chain combines TRBV19 with TRBJ1-5, with 10 positions matching TRBD1. The CDR3 is made up of 16 amino acids. CDR1 is LNHDA, CDR2 SQIVND, per germline (reference sequence). J lost 4 bases, V lost 7 bases, and 10 bases had no gene match. The CDR3 sequence is CASTRQGATSNQPQHF. The CDR3 DNA reads TGTGCCAGTACCCGACAGGGGGCGACCTCGAATCAGCCCCAGCATTTT.

The chain uses TRBV27 and TRBJ1-2; D might be TRBD1 (5 bases). The germline CDR1 and CDR2 sequences are MNHEY and SMNVEV (reference sequence). This CDR3 comprises 16 residues. V shed 5 bases and J shed 3 bases, with 19 bases lying between them. CDR3 residues: CASSLGSGGWDYGYTF. The CDR3, as DNA: TGTGCCAGCAGTCTCGGTAGCGGGGGATGGGACTATGGCTACACCTTC.